This T cell receptor (beta chain) originates from a study of human T cells and chemical hapten exposure. Trimming removed 2 bases at V and 8 bases at J, with 13 bases between. In germline, CDR1 is KGHSH, CDR2 LQKENI. This CDR3 is built from 14 residues. This sample's time point: patch test 1, 2 weeks after DPC sensitization. Treatment noted: therapeutic diphenylcyclopropenone sensitization with weekly scalp DPC. As the library was built, unique molecular identifiers were attached to individual cDNA molecules. Each CDR3 protein gets one entry after TCRdb re-called the RACE reads with MiXCR. There are roughly 180,000 distinct CDR3 sequences in the sample; about 20% occur only once, and about 6.7% lies in the top ten. Points from the study as a whole: There were significantly more large CDR3 similarity clusters among expanded TCRs than among controls.

Comments on this clonotype: No antigen is known for it.

Material: whole blood, obtained in connection with sensitization to the hapten diphenylcyclopropenone (DPC). The V and J genes are TRBV18 and TRBJ2-1; D not resolved. The clonotype originates from a woman in her fifties or sixties with alopecia areata. Some clones in this sample may be carry-over from other donors' samples. This CDR3 reads CASSPSGFRDEQFF. The CDR3 nucleotides are TGTGCCAGCTCACCATCCGGGTTTCGCGATGAGCAGTTCTTC.